One T cell receptor beta chain is described in this entry. Its target is not known. The sample belongs to a study of T cell responses to AZD1222 COVID-19 vaccine. Germline-derived CDR1 and CDR2 are SGHRS and YFSETQ. Trimming took off 0 bases at V and 3 bases at J, with 7 bases between the two ends. The CDR3 extends over 13 amino acids. Only in-frame clones appear in the TCRdb table, and some are missing; sequencing was by immunoSEQ multiplex PCR. The data contain tens of thousands of clones, 81% of them singletons. General study findings and limits: Just five to seven AZD1222 recipients tested seropositive at baseline.

The sample in question was peripheral blood, obtained 28 days after the second AZD1222 dose. The receptor was isolated from an adult who received the AZD1222 COVID-19 vaccine. The J gene is TRBJ2-7, the V gene TRBV5-1, with a possible D match to TRBD1 (5 bases). The CDR3: CASSLGTYYEQYF. The DNA of the CDR3 is TGCGCCAGCAGCTTGGGGACATACTACGAGCAGTACTTC. The full variable domain, with the rest looked up from reference TRBV5-1 and TRBJ2-7, is KAGVTQTPRYLIKTRGQQVTLSCSPISGHRSVSWYQQTPGQGLQFLFEYFSETQRNKGNFPGRFSGRQFSNSRSEMNVSTLELGDSALYLCASSLGTYYEQYFGPGTRLTVT.